Reported below is one TCR beta chain. The antigen is unknown. From germline, CDR1 is MDHEN and CDR2 SYDVKM. The CDR3 loop spans 12 amino acids. The data originate from a study of cytomegalovirus exposure and HLA in healthy donors. On the study more broadly: Among over 300 genotyped donors, about 80% fell in the Caucasian-associated ancestry cluster.

Study outcomes and limitations: Later on, a genetic analysis was performed. It linked a missense variant in DCLRE1C with V- and J-gene trimming of TCR beta.

The PCR had 60 Vbeta and 13 Jbeta primers. Sequenced by immunoSEQ multiplex PCR; TCRdb stores in-frame clones only, minus some. The sample lists about 93,000 clones, 82% seen once, with about 4% in the top ten. The sequence derives from a man aged 50-60 years in good health and CMV-seronegative. V usage is TRBV28 and J usage is TRBJ2-5, with 7 bases matching TRBD1. Near its end, the DNA agrees better with TRBJ2-7, so the J call may be wrong. The specimen sequenced was PBMCs. CDR3 sequence: CASSFSGGEQYF. The CDR3 DNA is TGTGCCAGCAGTTTTTCAGGGGGCGAGCAGTACTTC.